This T cell receptor (beta chain) derives from a study of T cells in Graves' hyperthyroidism and ophthalmopathy. Those with hyperthyroidism were 18 to 65 years old, newly diagnosed, and ill for under 2 months. Predating any ophthalmopathy symptoms, the blood sample was taken at first hyperthyroidism diagnosis. PBMCs were obtained from roughly 10 ml fresh peripheral blood. Findings of the study overall: Peripheral blood also featured most of the thyroid clonotypes expanded above 0.001.

This clonotype was picked up many times. Its antigen is as yet unknown. RNA transcripts gave rise to amplified TCR beta CDR3 regions. First-round RT-PCR of the TCR CDR3 relied on the HTBI primer set. Using its own MiXCR run on the multiplex PCR reads, TCRdb lists one record per CDR3 protein. The profile shows about 720,000 distinct CDR3 sequences, around a sixth of them singletons. This CDR3 spans 15 amino acids. V lost 3 bases, J lost 6 bases, and 5 bases stayed unmatched. Germline loops: CDR1 LGHDT, CDR2 YNNKEL (reference sequence). The clonotype was recovered from a woman in her 50s with Graves' hyperthyroidism that later progressed to Graves' ophthalmopathy. Sequencing was done on a sample of blood. The V gene is TRBV3-1, the J gene TRBJ2-7; 13 bases match TRBD2. The CDR3 DNA reads TGTGCCAGCAGCCAGACTAGCGGGGGGCCGTTCGAGCAGTACTTC. This translates into CASSQTSGGPFEQYF.